Below are 22 T cell receptor beta chains sequenced from a single sample in a study of cytomegalovirus exposure and HLA in healthy donors. Both 60 Vbeta primers and 13 Jbeta primers went into the PCR. Clones were read by immunoSEQ multiplex PCR, and TCRdb kept only the in-frame ones, dropping some. Of approximately 160,000 clones detected, roughly 82% appear once; the ten largest clones hold 4.5% to 6%. Sequenced input: PBMCs. The receptor source for this set is a man aged 30 to 39 in good health and CMV-seropositive.

CDR3 nucleotide sequence: TGTGCCAGCAGCTTCCAGCGGGGGCCCAATGAGCAGTTCTTC. Translating it yields CASSFQRGPNEQFF. The genes are TRBV7-2 and TRBJ2-1; 8 bases fit TRBD2. V lost 3 bases, J lost 6 bases, and 4 bases stayed unmatched. This CDR3 spans 14 amino acids. The germline V gene encodes CDR1 SGHTA and CDR2 FQGNSA. Full variable domain (outside the CDR3, taken from reference TRBV7-2 and TRBJ2-1): GAGVSQSPSNKVTEKGKDVELRCDPISGHTALYWYRQSLGQGLEFLIYFQGNSAPDKSGLPSDRFSAERTGGSVSTLTIQRTQQEDSAVYLCASSFQRGPNEQFFGPGTRLTVL.

The chain joins TRBV6-1 to TRBJ1-3; no firm D call. V was clipped by 3 bases and J by 0 bases, with 6 bases between them. This CDR3 spans 14 amino acids. Germline-derived CDR1 and CDR2 are MNHNS and SASEGT. The CDR3 DNA reads as TGTGCCAGCAGTGAGGAGGCCTCTGGAAACACCATATATTTT. Protein product: CASSEEASGNTIYF.

With regard to this clone: At one end the junction does not follow the germline gene, possibly because of a read error. The CDR3 region is CSSSLAAGTSSGNTIYF. CDR3 coding DNA: TGTTCCAGCAGCTTAGCTGCGGGGACTAGCTCTGGAAACACCATATATTTT. The V call is TRBV7-9, the J call TRBJ1-3; a weak D match, TRBD1 (5 bases). The CDR3 spans 17 residues. Germline lookup yields CDR1 SEHNR and CDR2 FQNEAQ (reference sequence).

The sample holds a few counts of this clone. The chain links TRBV29-1 to TRBJ1-1; tentatively, D is TRBD1 (5 bases). The germline V and J ends were trimmed by 0 bases and 4 bases, with 12 bases remaining between them. This CDR3 spans 14 amino acids. Germline V gene data show CDR1 as SQVTM and CDR2 as ANQGSEA. In DNA, the CDR3 is TGCAGCGTTGAAGAGGTCAGGGTAGGCACTGAAGCTTTCTTT. This codes for CSVEEVRVGTEAFF.

CDR3 sequence reads: CASREENIQYF. The CDR3 region has the DNA TGTGCCAGCAGGGAGGAAAACATTCAGTACTTC. The chain has TRBV2 and TRBJ2-4; TRBD2 is a possible D gene (5 bases). The germline CDR1 and CDR2 sequences are SNHLY and FYNNEI. The CDR3 length is 11 residues. V dropped 6 bases and J dropped 5 bases, with 5 bases sitting between them.

The chain carries TRBV30 and TRBJ2-1; TRBD2 matches at 12 bases. Germline values: CDR1 GTSNPN, CDR2 SVGIG (reference sequence). With 1 base clipped from V and 3 bases from J, the junction kept 4 bases outside the gene matches. The CDR3 covers 16 residues. The CDR3 reads CAWSGRLAGDYNEQFF. The CDR3, as DNA: TGTGCCTGGAGTGGCAGACTAGCGGGGGACTACAATGAGCAGTTCTTC.

The genes are TRBV19 and TRBJ2-7, with 9 bases identical to TRBD1. After removal of 5 bases from V and 5 bases from J, the junction contained 13 bases not matched to a gene. The CDR3 length is 16 residues. CDR1 and CDR2 from the germline V gene are LNHDA and SQIVND (reference sequence). CDR3 sequence: CASSFLAGTGLHEQYF. The CDR3 DNA reads TGTGCCAGTAGTTTTTTAGCCGGGACAGGGCTGCACGAGCAGTACTTC.

The V call is TRBV7-8, the J call TRBJ1-1, with TRBD1 matching over 7 bases. Per the germline V gene, CDR1 is SGHVS and CDR2 is FQNEAQ. The CDR3 consists of 13 residues. J was trimmed by 2 bases and V by 4 bases; bases with no gene match: 1. The CDR3 DNA sequence: TGTGCCAGCAGCTGGGACAGCAACACTGAAGCTTTCTTT. Translated, it gives CASSWDSNTEAFF.

This clone was seen more than once but under ten times. This sequence is one base from a far larger clone and is likely a read error. Different DNA sequences within this sample yield the same CDR3. The chain joins TRBV7-2 to TRBJ1-2; D may be TRBD1 (6 bases). From germline, CDR1 is SGHTA and CDR2 FQGNSA. The CDR3 extends over 13 amino acids. V lost 5 bases, J lost 8 bases, and 15 bases lay in between. CDR3 amino acids: CASSLRGVGGYTF. The CDR3 DNA reads TGTGCCAGCAGCCTCAGGGGAGTAGGAGGCTACACCTTC. Together with reference TRBV7-2 and TRBJ1-2, the CDR3 gives the full variable domain: GAGVSQSPSNKVTEKGKDVELRCDPISGHTALYWYRQSLGQGLEFLIYFQGNSAPDKSGLPSDRFSAERTGGSVSTLTIQRTQQEDSAVYLCASSLRGVGGYTFGSGTRLTVV.

The chain uses TRBV11-2 and TRBJ2-2; 7 bases align to TRBD1. Germline values: CDR1 SGHAT, CDR2 FQNNGV. The CDR3 contains 16 residues. V gave up 2 bases and J gave up 8 bases; unmatched junction bases: 11. The CDR3 coding sequence is TGTGCCAGCAGCTTAATGAGACAGGGAAAGTCGGGGGAGCTGTTTTTT. Protein sequence: CASSLMRQGKSGELFF.

The chain recombines TRBV6-1 with TRBJ2-5; D is uncertain. CDR1 is MNHNS, CDR2 SASEGT, per germline. The V and J ends lost 10 bases and 2 bases respectively, with 20 bases between them. The CDR3 has 15 amino acids. The CDR3 DNA sequence: TGTGCCACCCAAGTTTCGGTGGAGAGTCAAGAGACCCAGTACTTC. Translating it yields CATQVSVESQETQYF.

The V call is TRBV6-1, the J call TRBJ2-3; 10 bases are a match to TRBD2. The CDR3 is 14 amino acids. Trimming removed 8 bases from V and 4 bases from J; junction bases left unmatched: 6. Germline CDR1 is MNHNS and CDR2 is SASEGT. This CDR3 reads CASPTSGIADTQYF. The CDR3 coding sequence is TGTGCCAGCCCTACTAGCGGGATCGCAGATACGCAGTATTTT.

V usage is TRBV13 and J usage is TRBJ2-5; 12 bases agree with TRBD2. This CDR3 is built from 16 residues. The germline V gene has CDR1 PRHDT and CDR2 FYEKMQ (reference sequence). V dropped 3 bases and J dropped 5; count of bases not matched to a gene: 7. CDR3 DNA: TGTGCCAGCAGCTTCCGGCTAGCGGGAGGGTCGGAGACCCAGTACTTC. It is translated as CASSFRLAGGSETQYF.

The chain employs TRBV7-8 and TRBJ2-7, with D possibly matching TRBD1 (5 bases). The CDR3 has 13 amino acids. The germline V gene has CDR1 SGHVS and CDR2 FQNEAQ. Trimming left V 1 base short and J 2 bases short, with 6 bases between. The CDR3 DNA reads as TGTGCCAGCAGCTTAGTGACAGCCTACGAGCAGTACTTC. Encoded protein: CASSLVTAYEQYF.

The chain joins TRBV19 to TRBJ1-5, with D tentatively TRBD1 (6 bases). Germline CDR1 reads LNHDA; CDR2 reads SQIVND (reference sequence). The CDR3 runs to 15 residues. Trimming pared 5 bases from V and 4 bases from J, leaving 15 bases between. CDR3 protein: CASSATGMGNQPQHF. CDR3 sequence (DNA): TGTGCCAGTAGTGCCACAGGGATGGGGAATCAGCCCCAGCATTTT.

The J gene is TRBJ2-2, the V gene TRBV13; 7 bases match TRBD2. Per the germline V gene, CDR1 is PRHDT and CDR2 is FYEKMQ (reference sequence). This CDR3 comprises 15 residues. Trimming removed 5 bases from V and 5 bases from J; junction bases left unmatched: 8. The CDR3 sequence: CASSPGGEGTGELFF. CDR3 bases: TGTGCCAGCAGCCCCGGCGGGGAGGGGACCGGGGAGCTGTTTTTT. Looking up the rest from reference TRBV13 and TRBJ2-2 gives the full variable domain: AAGVIQSPRHLIKEKRETATLKCYPIPRHDTVYWYQQGPGQDPQFLISFYEKMQSDKGSIPDRFSAQQFSDYHSELNMSSLELGDSALYFCASSPGGEGTGELFFGEGSRLTVL.

The gene calls are TRBV4-2 and TRBJ2-3, with a weak D call TRBD2 (5 bases). V was trimmed by 1 base and J by 1 base, leaving 12 bases between them. The CDR3 spans 16 residues. Germline CDR1 is LGHNA and CDR2 is YNFKEQ. In nucleotides, the CDR3 is TGTGCCAGCAGCCAAGTAGGCATTAGCGGCACAGATACGCAGTATTTT. Translation gives CASSQVGISGTDTQYF.

The chain joins TRBV4-1 to TRBJ1-2; D gene unclear. This CDR3 has 17 amino acids. The germline gives CDR1 MGHRA, CDR2 YSYEKL. V was shortened by 0 bases and J by 4 bases, with 18 bases between the two germline ends. CDR3 region: CASSQDSHGGGFYGYTF. The CDR3 nucleotides read TGCGCCAGCAGCCAAGACTCTCACGGTGGAGGGTTCTATGGCTACACCTTC.

The chain recombines TRBV6-4 with TRBJ1-5, with 7 positions matching TRBD1. The CDR3 length is 16 residues. After removal of 8 bases from V and 6 bases from J, the junction contained 16 bases not matched to a gene. The germline V gene encodes CDR1 MRHNA and CDR2 SNTAGT. The CDR3 loop is CASCRPGTEEVQPQHF. DNA for the CDR3: TGTGCCAGCTGTAGACCTGGGACAGAGGAAGTTCAGCCCCAGCATTTT.

CDR3 nucleotide sequence: TGTGCCAGCAGTATCCCTGGGTCGCGGCCAAATGAAGCTTTCTTT. This codes for CASSIPGSRPNEAFF. This chain joins TRBV6-5 and TRBJ1-1; no reliable D call. The V and J ends lost 5 bases and 7 bases respectively, with 20 bases between them. CDR3 size: 15 residues. Germline V CDR1 and CDR2: MNHEY, SVGAGI.

This clone came up once. J is TRBJ1-1 and V is TRBV6-5, with D possibly matching TRBD1 (6 bases). The CDR3 runs 15 residues. The V gene lost 6 bases and the J gene lost 5 bases, with 19 bases spanning the gap. Germline values: CDR1 MNHEY, CDR2 SVGAGI. For the CDR3, the DNA is TGTGCCAGCAGCCCATTACGGGTCAGGGGAACTGAAGCTTTCTTT. This translates into CASSPLRVRGTEAFF.

V gene TRBV5-1 combines with J gene TRBJ1-2; 8 bases are a match to TRBD1. The junction had 15 bases not matched to a gene; V was cut back by 4 bases and J by 1 base. The CDR3 covers 18 residues. Looked up from germline, CDR1 is SGHRS and CDR2 is YFSETQ. The CDR3 region is CASSPFSGGQVVNYGYTF. The CDR3 DNA reads TGCGCCAGCAGCCCTTTTTCAGGGGGCCAGGTAGTTAACTATGGCTACACCTTC. The full variable domain, with the rest looked up from reference TRBV5-1 and TRBJ1-2, is KAGVTQTPRYLIKTRGQQVTLSCSPISGHRSVSWYQQTPGQGLQFLFEYFSETQRNKGNFPGRFSGRQFSNSRSEMNVSTLELGDSALYLCASSPFSGGQVVNYGYTFGSGTRLTVV.